The rows below give T cell receptor beta chains drawn from one sample of a study of T cells after yellow fever vaccination. TCRdb processed the 5' RACE reads anew with MiXCR; each CDR3 protein has one entry. Here the sample spans around 350,000 distinct CDR3 sequences, under 14% being singletons. The sample in question was PBMCs, obtained on the day of the first yellow fever vaccination. Source of these receptors: a man aged 18-30 years who received the YFV17D yellow fever vaccine. Both conserved end residues are part of each CDR3. Each record gives: J gene, D gene, clone size, V gene, CDR3 protein. The D gene is left open where the match is weak. Clone size is not always given. Where it is, it says once, few, many or a class for expanded clones.

>TRBJ2-3|TRBD2|-|TRBV4-3
CASSQDGVGGGRDTQYF
>TRBJ1-3|-|-|TRBV7-8
CASSPRALSAGNTIYF
>TRBJ2-3|TRBD2|few|TRBV19
CASSIYFYGGGETDTQYF
>TRBJ2-1|-|many|TRBV5-1
CASSLTTVTSYNEQFF
>TRBJ1-1|-|-|TRBV19
CATNGGNEAFF
>TRBJ2-2|TRBD1|few|TRBV7-2
CASSLRQGGSTGELFF
>TRBJ1-2|-|-|TRBV20-1
CSASQATYGYTF
>TRBJ2-7|-|few|TRBV5-4
CASRKDLTLYEQYF
>TRBJ2-3|-|-|TRBV2
CAARGGSHTDTQYF
>TRBJ2-3|TRBD2|-|TRBV20-1
CCAWAGGTSGTDTQYF
>TRBJ2-1|-|few|TRBV20-1
CSAIFLADNEQFF
>TRBJ2-1|TRBD2|-|TRBV5-1
CASSLARTSAVGEQFF
>TRBJ2-1|-|-|TRBV5-1
CASSSTEVRAAYNEQFF
>TRBJ2-1|-|many|TRBV18
CASSQSTSGNEQFF
>TRBJ2-5|-|-|TRBV27
CASSLWGGLGSETQYF
>TRBJ1-2|TRBD1|few|TRBV7-2
CASSFGVAGGNNYGYTF
>TRBJ2-5|-|once|TRBV7-9
CASTLPVTGSSETQYF
>TRBJ2-1|TRBD1|-|TRBV10-3
CAIGDRSGAWNEQFF
>TRBJ2-1|TRBD2|few|TRBV5-5
CASSLPLLAGGPYEQFF
>TRBJ2-3|TRBD1|few|TRBV19
CASTTGQGTDTQYF
>TRBJ2-5|TRBD1|many|TRBV29-1
CSVEEHGTGPQETQYF
>TRBJ2-3|-|-|TRBV9
CASSVWADPDTQYF
>TRBJ2-7|-|many|TRBV29-1
CSVEDSSEQYF
>TRBJ1-4|-|-|TRBV6-5
CASSYSNGERLFF